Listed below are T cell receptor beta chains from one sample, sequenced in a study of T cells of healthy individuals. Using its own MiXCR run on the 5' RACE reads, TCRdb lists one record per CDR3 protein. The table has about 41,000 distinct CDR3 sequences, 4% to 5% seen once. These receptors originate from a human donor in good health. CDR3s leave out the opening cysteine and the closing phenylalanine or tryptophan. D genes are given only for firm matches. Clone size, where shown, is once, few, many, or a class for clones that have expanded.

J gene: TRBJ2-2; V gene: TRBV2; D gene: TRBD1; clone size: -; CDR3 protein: ASSGGQGGGELF
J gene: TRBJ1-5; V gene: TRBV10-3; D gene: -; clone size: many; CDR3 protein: AISEGQAGQPQH
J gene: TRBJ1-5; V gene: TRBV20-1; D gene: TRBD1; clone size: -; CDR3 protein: SARGVGTDDYSNQPQH
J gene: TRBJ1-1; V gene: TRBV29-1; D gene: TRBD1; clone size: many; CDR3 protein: SVEEGQGNTEAF
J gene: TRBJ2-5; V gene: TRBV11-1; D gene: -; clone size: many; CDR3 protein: ASRRALQETQY
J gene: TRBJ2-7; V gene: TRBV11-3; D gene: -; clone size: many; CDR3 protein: ASSPDGYEQY
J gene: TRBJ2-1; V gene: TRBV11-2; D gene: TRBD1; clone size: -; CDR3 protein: ASSSIRTGGNEQF
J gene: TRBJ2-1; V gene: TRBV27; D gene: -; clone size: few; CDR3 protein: ASSPKGRYGMKYEQF
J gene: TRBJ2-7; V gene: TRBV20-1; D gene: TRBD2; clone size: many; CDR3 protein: SARDSGGSPSYEQY
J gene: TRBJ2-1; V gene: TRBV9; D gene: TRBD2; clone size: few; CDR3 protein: ASSVVIAGEIDEQF
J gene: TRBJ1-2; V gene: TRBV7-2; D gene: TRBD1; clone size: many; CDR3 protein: ASKQGLGLYGYT
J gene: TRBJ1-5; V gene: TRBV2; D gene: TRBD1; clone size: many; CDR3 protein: ASSGTGGAYQPQH
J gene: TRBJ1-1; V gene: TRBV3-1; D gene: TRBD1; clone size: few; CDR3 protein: ASSQGDRGRNAAF
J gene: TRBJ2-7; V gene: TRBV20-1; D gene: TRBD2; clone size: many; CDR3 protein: SVGLAGNEQY
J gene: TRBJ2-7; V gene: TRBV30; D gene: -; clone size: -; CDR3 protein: ASTVGEQY
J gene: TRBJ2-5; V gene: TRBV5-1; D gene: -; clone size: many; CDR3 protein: ASSTLTGQETQY
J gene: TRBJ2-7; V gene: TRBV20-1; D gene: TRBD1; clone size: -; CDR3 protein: SARDLTGAYEQY
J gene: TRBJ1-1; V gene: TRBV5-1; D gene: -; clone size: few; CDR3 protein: ASSLIRARMSEAF
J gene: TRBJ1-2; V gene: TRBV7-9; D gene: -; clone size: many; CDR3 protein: ASSLNEQNYGYT
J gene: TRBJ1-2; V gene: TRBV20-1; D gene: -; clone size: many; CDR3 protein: SAPVQGLYGYT
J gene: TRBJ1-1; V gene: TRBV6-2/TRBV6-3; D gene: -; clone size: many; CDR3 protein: VTRVGDEAF
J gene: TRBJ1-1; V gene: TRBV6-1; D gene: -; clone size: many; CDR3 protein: ASSLRTEDTEAF
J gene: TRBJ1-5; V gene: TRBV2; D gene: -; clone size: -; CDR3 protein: ASSDRGLQPQH
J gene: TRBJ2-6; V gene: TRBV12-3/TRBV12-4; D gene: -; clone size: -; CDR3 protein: ASSLGGSAAGANVLT
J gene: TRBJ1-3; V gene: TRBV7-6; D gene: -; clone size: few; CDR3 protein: ASSLETTGNTIY
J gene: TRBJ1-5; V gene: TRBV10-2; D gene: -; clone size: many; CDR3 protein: ASSEWVGLGNQPQH
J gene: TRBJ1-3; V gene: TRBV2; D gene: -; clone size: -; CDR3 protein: ASARFSGNTIY
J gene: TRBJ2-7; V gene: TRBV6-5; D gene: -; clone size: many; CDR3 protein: ASSFWKGHEQY
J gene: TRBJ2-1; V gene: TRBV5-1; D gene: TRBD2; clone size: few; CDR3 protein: ASSLRGGSYNEQF
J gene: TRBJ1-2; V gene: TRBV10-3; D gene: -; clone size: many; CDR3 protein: AISERGDVTVYGYT
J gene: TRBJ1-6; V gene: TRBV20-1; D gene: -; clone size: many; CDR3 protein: SARDPRGPNSPLH
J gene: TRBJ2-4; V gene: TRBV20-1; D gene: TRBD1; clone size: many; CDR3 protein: SARAARTGTNIQY
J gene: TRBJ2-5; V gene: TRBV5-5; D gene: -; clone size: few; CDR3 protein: ASTGRTGKEETQY
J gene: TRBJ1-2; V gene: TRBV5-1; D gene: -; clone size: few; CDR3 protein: ASSSSGAGNGYT
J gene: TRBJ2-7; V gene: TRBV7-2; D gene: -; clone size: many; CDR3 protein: ASSLGGTAGYEQY
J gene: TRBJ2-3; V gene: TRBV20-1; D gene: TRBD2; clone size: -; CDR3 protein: SANHGGRAIDTQY
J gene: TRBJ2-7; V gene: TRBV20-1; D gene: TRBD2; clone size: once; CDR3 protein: SARDLLAGGVYEQY
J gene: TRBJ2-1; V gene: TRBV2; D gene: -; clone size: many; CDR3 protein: ASQEGLLF
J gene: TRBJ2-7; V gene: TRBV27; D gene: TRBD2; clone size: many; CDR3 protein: ASSSGSGGSYEQY